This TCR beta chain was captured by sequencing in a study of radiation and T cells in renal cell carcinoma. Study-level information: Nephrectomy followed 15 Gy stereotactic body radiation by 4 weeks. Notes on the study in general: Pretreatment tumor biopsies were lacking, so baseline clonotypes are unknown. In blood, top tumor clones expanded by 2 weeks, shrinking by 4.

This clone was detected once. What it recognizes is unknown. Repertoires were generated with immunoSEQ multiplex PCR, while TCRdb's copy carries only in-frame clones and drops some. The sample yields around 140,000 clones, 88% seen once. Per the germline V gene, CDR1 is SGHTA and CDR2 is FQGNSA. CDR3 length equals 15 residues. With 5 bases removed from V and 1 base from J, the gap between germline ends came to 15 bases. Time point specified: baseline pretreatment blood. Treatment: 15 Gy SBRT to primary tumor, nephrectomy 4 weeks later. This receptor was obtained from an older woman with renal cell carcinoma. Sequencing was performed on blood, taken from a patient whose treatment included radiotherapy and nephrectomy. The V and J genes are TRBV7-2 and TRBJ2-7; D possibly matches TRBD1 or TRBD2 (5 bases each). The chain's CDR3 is CASSPRVRGSYEQYF. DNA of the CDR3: TGTGCCAGCAGCCCCAGGGTGAGGGGATCCTACGAGCAGTACTTC. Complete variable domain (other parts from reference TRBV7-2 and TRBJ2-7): GAGVSQSPSNKVTEKGKDVELRCDPISGHTALYWYRQSLGQGLEFLIYFQGNSAPDKSGLPSDRFSAERTGGSVSTLTIQRTQQEDSAVYLCASSPRVRGSYEQYFGPGTRLTVT.